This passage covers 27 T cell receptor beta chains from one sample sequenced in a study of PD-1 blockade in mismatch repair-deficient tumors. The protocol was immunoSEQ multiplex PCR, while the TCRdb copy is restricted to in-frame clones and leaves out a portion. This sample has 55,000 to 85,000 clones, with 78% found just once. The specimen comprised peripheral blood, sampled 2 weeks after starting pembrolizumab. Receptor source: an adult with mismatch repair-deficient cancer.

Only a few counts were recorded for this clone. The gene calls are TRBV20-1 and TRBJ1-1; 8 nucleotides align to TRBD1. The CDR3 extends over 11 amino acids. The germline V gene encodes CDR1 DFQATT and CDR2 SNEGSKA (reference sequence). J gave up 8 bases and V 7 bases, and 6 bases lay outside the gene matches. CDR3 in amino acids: CSVMGQAEAFF. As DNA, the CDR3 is TGCAGTGTTATGGGACAGGCGGAAGCTTTCTTT.

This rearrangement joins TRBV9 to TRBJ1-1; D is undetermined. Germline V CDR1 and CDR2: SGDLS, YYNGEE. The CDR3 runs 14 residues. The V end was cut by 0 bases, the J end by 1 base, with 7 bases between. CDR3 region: CASSVGPENTEAFF. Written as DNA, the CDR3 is TGTGCCAGCAGCGTAGGCCCAGAGAACACTGAAGCTTTCTTT.

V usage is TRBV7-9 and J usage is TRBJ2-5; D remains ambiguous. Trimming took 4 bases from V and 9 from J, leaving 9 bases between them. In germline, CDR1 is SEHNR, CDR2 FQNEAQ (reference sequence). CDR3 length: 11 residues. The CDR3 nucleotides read TGTGCCAGCAGCTCATCCCTCGCCCAGTACTTC. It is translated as CASSSSLAQYF.

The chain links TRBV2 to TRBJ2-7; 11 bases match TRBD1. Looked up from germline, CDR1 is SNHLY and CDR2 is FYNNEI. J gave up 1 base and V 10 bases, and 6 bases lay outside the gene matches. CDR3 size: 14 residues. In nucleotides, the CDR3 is TGTGCCATCGTGGGACAGGGGGGATCCTACGAGCAGTACTTC. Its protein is CAIVGQGGSYEQYF. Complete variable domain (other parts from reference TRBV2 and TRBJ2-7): EPEVTQTPSHQVTQMGQEVILRCVPISNHLYFYWYRQILGQKVEFLVSFYNNEISEKSEIFDDQFSVERPDGSNFTLKIRSTKLEDSAMYFCAIVGQGGSYEQYFGPGTRLTVT.

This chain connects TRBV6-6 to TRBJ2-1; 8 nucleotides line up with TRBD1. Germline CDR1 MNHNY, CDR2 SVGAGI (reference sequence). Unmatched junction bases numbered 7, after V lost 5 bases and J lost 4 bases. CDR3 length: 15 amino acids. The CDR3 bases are TGTGCCAGCAGTCCTACAGGGGGTGGGTACAATGAGCAGTTCTTC. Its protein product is CASSPTGGGYNEQFF.

The DNA of the CDR3 is TGTGCCAGCAGCCAATCTGGGGCCAACGTCCTGACTTTC. As protein: CASSQSGANVLTF. The chain combines TRBV11-3 with TRBJ2-6, with D uncertain. Per germline, CDR1 SGHNT and CDR2 YENEEA. V lost 5 bases to trimming and J lost 1 base, with 3 bases between them. This CDR3 comprises 13 residues.

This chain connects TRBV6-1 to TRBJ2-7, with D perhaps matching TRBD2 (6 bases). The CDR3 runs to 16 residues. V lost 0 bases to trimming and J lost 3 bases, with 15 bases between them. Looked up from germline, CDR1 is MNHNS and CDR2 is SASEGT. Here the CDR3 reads CASSEALGGGNYEQYF. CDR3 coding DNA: TGTGCCAGCAGTGAAGCGCTGGGGGGAGGCAACTACGAGCAGTACTTC.

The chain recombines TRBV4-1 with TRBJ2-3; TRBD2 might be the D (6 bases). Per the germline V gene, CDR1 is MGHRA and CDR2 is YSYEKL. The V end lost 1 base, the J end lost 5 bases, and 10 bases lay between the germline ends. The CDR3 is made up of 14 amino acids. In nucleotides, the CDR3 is TGCGCCAGCAGCCAAGTAGCGGCAGTAGATACGCAGTATTTT. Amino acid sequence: CASSQVAAVDTQYF.

For the CDR3, the DNA is TGCGCCAGCAGCTTGGCCCCGGGGGACGTCTGGTCGTACGAGCAGTACTTC. Translation gives CASSLAPGDVWSYEQYF. The chain is built from TRBV5-1 and TRBJ2-7; TRBD2 might be the D (6 bases). Looked up from germline, CDR1 is SGHRS and CDR2 is YFSETQ. The CDR3 sequence is 17 residues long. V was trimmed by 0 bases and J by 4 bases, leaving 20 bases between them.

The CDR3 sequence is CASSLQEPSTDTQYF. The CDR3 nucleotides are TGCGCCAGCAGCCTTCAGGAGCCTAGCACAGATACGCAGTATTTT. The rearrangement joins TRBV5-1 to TRBJ2-3; D gene unclear. Trimming pared 4 bases from V and 0 bases from J, leaving 12 bases between. Germline CDR1 is SGHRS and CDR2 is YFSETQ. The CDR3 runs 15 residues. The entire variable domain, with the rest obtained from reference TRBV5-1 and TRBJ2-3, is as follows: KAGVTQTPRYLIKTRGQQVTLSCSPISGHRSVSWYQQTPGQGLQFLFEYFSETQRNKGNFPGRFSGRQFSNSRSEMNVSTLELGDSALYLCASSLQEPSTDTQYFGPGTRLTVL.

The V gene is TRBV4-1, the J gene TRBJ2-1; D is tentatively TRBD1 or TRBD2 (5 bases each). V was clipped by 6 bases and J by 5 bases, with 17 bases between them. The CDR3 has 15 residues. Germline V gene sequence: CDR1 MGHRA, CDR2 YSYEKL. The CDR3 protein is CASRKRVGVDNEQFF. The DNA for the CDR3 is TGCGCCAGCAGAAAGAGGGTAGGGGTTGACAATGAGCAGTTCTTC.

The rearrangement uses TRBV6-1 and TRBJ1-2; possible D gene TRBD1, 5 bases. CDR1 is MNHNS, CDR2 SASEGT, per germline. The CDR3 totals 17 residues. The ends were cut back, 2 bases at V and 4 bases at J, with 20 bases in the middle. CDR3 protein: CASSENPPGDVGYGYTF. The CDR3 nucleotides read TGTGCCAGCAGTGAAAATCCCCCCGGGGACGTAGGCTATGGCTACACCTTC.

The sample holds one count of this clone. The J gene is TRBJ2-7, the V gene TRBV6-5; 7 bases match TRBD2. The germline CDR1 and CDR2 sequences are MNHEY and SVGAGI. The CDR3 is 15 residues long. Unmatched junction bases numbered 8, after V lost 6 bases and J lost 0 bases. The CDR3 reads CASRATSANSYEQYF. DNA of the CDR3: TGTGCCAGCAGGGCCACTAGCGCCAACTCCTACGAGCAGTACTTC.

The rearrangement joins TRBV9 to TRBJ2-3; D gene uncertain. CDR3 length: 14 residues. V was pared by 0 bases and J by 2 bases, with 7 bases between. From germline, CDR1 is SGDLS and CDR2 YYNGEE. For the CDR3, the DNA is TGTGCCAGCAGCGTAGGTTGGAACACAGATACGCAGTATTTT. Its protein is CASSVGWNTDTQYF.

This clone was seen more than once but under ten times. CDR3 loop: CARPLVGTGGYEQYF. For the CDR3, the DNA is TGTGCCAGACCACTAGTGGGGACAGGGGGCTACGAGCAGTACTTC. The chain joins TRBV9 to TRBJ2-7, with 11 bases matching TRBD1. CDR3 size: 15 residues. The V gene end was trimmed by 8 bases and the J gene end by 3 bases; junction bases not matched to a gene: 10. Germline CDR1 and CDR2: SGDLS and YYNGEE.

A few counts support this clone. The CDR3: CASSFTATEQYF. The CDR3 DNA follows: TGTGCCAGCAGCTTTACCGCGACAGAGCAGTACTTC. This sequence joins TRBV5-6 and TRBJ2-7; D gene uncertain. Germline V gene data show CDR1 as SGHDT and CDR2 as YYEEEE. Trimming stripped 2 bases from V and 7 bases from J, with 10 bases between. The CDR3 is 12 amino acids. Using reference TRBV5-6 and TRBJ2-7 for the parts outside the CDR3, the full variable domain is DAGVTQSPTHLIKTRGQQVTLRCSPKSGHDTVSWYQQALGQGPQFIFQYYEEEERQRGNFPDRFSGHQFPNYSSELNVNALLLGDSALYLCASSFTATEQYFGPGTRLTVT.

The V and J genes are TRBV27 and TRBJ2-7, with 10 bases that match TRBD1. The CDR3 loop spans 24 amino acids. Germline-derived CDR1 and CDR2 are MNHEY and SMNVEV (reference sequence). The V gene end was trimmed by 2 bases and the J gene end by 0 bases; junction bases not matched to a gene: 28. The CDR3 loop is CASSLRVPRDRGARGGQTSYEQYF. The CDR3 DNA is TGTGCCAGCAGTTTAAGGGTCCCCCGGGACAGGGGTGCCCGGGGGGGACAGACCTCCTACGAGCAGTACTTC.

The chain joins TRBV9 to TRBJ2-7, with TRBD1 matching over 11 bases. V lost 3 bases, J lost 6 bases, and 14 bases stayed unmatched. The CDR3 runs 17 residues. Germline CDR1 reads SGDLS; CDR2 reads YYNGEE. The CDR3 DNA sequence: TGTGCCAGCAGCGCCTCGGTGGCGGACAGGGGGCCCGCCGAGCAGTACTTC. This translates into CASSASVADRGPAEQYF.

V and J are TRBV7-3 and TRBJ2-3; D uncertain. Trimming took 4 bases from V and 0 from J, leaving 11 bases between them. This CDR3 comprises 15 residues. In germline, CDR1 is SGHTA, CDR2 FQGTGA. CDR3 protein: CASSSGRASTDTQYF. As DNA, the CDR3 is TGTGCCAGCAGCTCCGGACGAGCTAGCACAGATACGCAGTATTTT.

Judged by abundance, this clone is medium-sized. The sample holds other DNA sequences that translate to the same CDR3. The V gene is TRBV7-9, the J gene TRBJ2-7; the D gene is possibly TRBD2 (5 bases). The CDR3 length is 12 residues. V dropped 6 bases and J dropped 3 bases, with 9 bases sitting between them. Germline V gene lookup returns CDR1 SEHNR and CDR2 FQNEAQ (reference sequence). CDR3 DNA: TGTGCCAGCAGTTCAGACTACTACGAGCAGTACTTC. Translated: CASSSDYYEQYF.

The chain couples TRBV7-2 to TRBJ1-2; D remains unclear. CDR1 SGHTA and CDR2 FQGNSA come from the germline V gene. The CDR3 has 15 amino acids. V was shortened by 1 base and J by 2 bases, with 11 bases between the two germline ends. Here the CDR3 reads CASSLVSGVNYGYTF. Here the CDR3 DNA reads TGTGCCAGCAGCTTAGTTTCGGGAGTCAACTATGGCTACACCTTC.

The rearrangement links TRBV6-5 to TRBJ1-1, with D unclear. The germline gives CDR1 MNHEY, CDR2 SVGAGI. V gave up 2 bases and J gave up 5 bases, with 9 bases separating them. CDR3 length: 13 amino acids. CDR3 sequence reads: CASSYSGRTEAFF. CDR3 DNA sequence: TGTGCCAGCAGTTACAGTGGGCGAACTGAAGCTTTCTTT.

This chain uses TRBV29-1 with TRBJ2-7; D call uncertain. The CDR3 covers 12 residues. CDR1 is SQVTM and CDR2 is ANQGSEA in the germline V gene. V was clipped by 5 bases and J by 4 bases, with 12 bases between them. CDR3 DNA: TGCAGCGTTCGTAAGGGTCAATACGAGCAGTACTTC. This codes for CSVRKGQYEQYF.

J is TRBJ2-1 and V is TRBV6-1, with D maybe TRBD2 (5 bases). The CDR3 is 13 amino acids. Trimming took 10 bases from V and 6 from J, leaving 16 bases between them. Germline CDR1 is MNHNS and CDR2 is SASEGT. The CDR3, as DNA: TGTGCCACTAGAGGACTTTCCCGCAATGAGCAGTTCTTC. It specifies CATRGLSRNEQFF.

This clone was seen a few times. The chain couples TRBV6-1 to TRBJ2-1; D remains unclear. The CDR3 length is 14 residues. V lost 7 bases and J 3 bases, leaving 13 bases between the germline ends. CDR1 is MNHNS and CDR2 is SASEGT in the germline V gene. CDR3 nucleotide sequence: TGTGCCAGCATTGGGTACACCATCTACAATGAGCAGTTCTTC. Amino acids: CASIGYTIYNEQFF.

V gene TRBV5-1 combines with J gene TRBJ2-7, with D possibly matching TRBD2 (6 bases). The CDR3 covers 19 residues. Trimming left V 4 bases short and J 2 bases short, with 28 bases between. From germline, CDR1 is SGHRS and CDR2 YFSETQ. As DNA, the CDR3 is TGCGCCAGCAGCGTGGCCTACGGGGGAAGTATGGACTTGGCCTACGAGCAGTACTTC. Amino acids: CASSVAYGGSMDLAYEQYF.

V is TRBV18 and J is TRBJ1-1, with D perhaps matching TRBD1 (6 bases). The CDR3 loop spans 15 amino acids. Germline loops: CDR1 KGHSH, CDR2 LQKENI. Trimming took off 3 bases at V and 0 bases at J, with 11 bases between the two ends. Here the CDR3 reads CASSPSDSLNTEAFF. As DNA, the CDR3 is TGTGCCAGCTCACCCTCGGACAGCTTGAACACTGAAGCTTTCTTT.